Below are 31 T cell receptor beta chains sequenced from a single sample in a study of T-cell reconstitution after alpha-beta-depleted transplantation in children. Unique molecular identifiers were used in preparing the TCRbeta library. TCRdb re-called the PCR reads through MiXCR, storing one row per CDR3 protein. The data show 200,000 to 300,000 distinct CDR3 sequences, 24% seen once. The sequencing here drew on PBMCs, mostly from graft donor cells, taken 360 days after TCRalphabeta/CD19-depleted stem cell transplant. All receptors come from a female patient aged 2-10 years who had a stem cell transplant for congenital amegakaryocytic thrombocytopenia, so the T cells may come from the graft donor.

This clonotype was found a few times. The rearrangement uses TRBV20-1 and TRBJ2-7; possibly TRBD1 for D (6 bases). This CDR3 is 13 amino acids long. Trimming stripped 5 bases from V and 1 base from J, with 12 bases between. Germline loops: CDR1 DFQATT, CDR2 SNEGSKA (reference sequence). The CDR3 coding sequence is TGCAGTGCTGGAGGACAGCTATCCTACGAGCAGTACTTC. Encoded protein: CSAGGQLSYEQYF.

This clonotype showed up just a few times. V is TRBV27 and J is TRBJ2-2; tentatively, D is TRBD1 or TRBD2 (5 bases each). Trimming removed 2 bases at V and 6 bases at J, with 10 bases between. CDR1 is MNHEY and CDR2 is SMNVEV in the germline V gene (reference sequence). The CDR3 runs to 14 residues. Here the CDR3 reads CASSLTWDAGELFF. In DNA form, the CDR3 reads TGTGCCAGCAGTTTAACGTGGGACGCCGGGGAGCTGTTTTTT.

This clonotype was observed a few times. The V and J genes are TRBV25-1 and TRBJ2-2; TRBD2 is a possible D gene (6 bases). With 6 bases removed from V and 8 bases from J, the gap between germline ends came to 10 bases. Germline values: CDR1 MGHDK, CDR2 SYGVNS. This CDR3 is 12 amino acids long. Written as DNA, the CDR3 is TGTGCCAGCAGACCTGGAGGGGGGGAGCTGTTTTTT. Amino acids: CASRPGGGELFF.

This clonotype was seen a handful of times. This chain joins TRBV14 and TRBJ2-1; 8 bases match TRBD1. This CDR3 is built from 19 residues. The V segment lost 2 bases and the J segment 3 bases; nucleotides outside the gene matches: 15. CDR1 and CDR2 from the germline V gene are SGHDN and FVKESK. The CDR3 bases are TGTGCCAGCAGCCAAAAATTGACAGGGGCCCACATTTTCTACAATGAGCAGTTCTTC. Its protein product is CASSQKLTGAHIFYNEQFF. Based on the CDR3 plus reference TRBV14 and TRBJ2-1, the full variable domain is EAGVTQFPSHSVIEKGQTVTLRCDPISGHDNLYWYRRVMGKEIKFLLHFVKESKQDESGMPNNRFLAERTGGTYSTLKVQPAELEDSGVYFCASSQKLTGAHIFYNEQFFGPGTRLTVL.

This chain uses TRBV4-1 with TRBJ1-5; possibly TRBD1 for D (5 bases). The germline V and J ends were trimmed by 0 bases and 3 bases, with 9 bases remaining between them. Germline V gene lookup returns CDR1 MGHRA and CDR2 YSYEKL. This CDR3 spans 15 amino acids. DNA for the CDR3: TGCGCCAGCAGCCAAGAACCAGGGCCCAATCAGCCCCAGCATTTT. This codes for CASSQEPGPNQPQHF.

This clonotype was counted many times. V gene TRBV20-1 combines with J gene TRBJ1-2; no definite D call. Germline CDR1 reads DFQATT; CDR2 reads SNEGSKA (reference sequence). This CDR3 is built from 13 residues. V lost 5 bases and J lost 6, with 16 bases in between. This CDR3 is CSAFFQALDGYTF. As DNA, the CDR3 is TGCAGTGCTTTCTTCCAGGCCTTGGATGGCTACACCTTC.

This clonotype was observed many times. This chain uses TRBV20-1 with TRBJ2-1, with D unclear. Germline V gene lookup returns CDR1 DFQATT and CDR2 SNEGSKA (reference sequence). V was cut by 6 bases and J by 5 bases, with 8 bases left in between. CDR3 length: 11 residues. CDR3: CSAGPHNEQFF. CDR3 bases: TGCAGTGCCGGGCCTCACAATGAGCAGTTCTTC.

This clonotype has just a few counts. The CDR3 loop is CASSLAGGMNTEAFF. CDR3 in DNA: TGTGCCAGCAGCTTAGCGGGCGGAATGAACACTGAAGCTTTCTTT. V usage is TRBV7-9 and J usage is TRBJ1-1, with no clear D. From germline, CDR1 is SEHNR and CDR2 FQNEAQ (reference sequence). The CDR3 contains 15 residues. V was cut by 0 bases and J by 0 bases, with 8 bases left in between. The full variable domain, with the rest looked up from reference TRBV7-9 and TRBJ1-1, is DTGVSQNPRHKITKRGQNVTFRCDPISEHNRLYWYRQTLGQGPEFLTYFQNEAQLEKSRLLSDRFSAERPKGSFSTLEIQRTEQGDSAMYLCASSLAGGMNTEAFFGQGTRLTVV.

This clonotype showed up just a few times. This rearrangement joins TRBV20-1 to TRBJ1-5; no definite D call. Germline V CDR1 and CDR2: DFQATT, SNEGSKA (reference sequence). CDR3 length: 12 residues. Trimming pared 6 bases from V and 1 base from J, leaving 7 bases between. The CDR3 region has the DNA TGCAGTGCCACCGACAGCAATCAGCCCCAGCATTTT. Encoded protein: CSATDSNQPQHF.

In this sample, this clonotype turned up many times. This chain joins TRBV5-1 and TRBJ1-6, with 7 bases fitting TRBD1. The germline V gene encodes CDR1 SGHRS and CDR2 YFSETQ. V shed 0 bases, J shed 7 bases, and the junction held 10 bases outside the gene matches. CDR3 length equals 17 residues. The CDR3 DNA reads as TGCGCCAGCAGCTTGGATGATTTGACAGGGACGAATTCACCCCTCCACTTT. Its translation is CASSLDDLTGTNSPLHF.

This chain joins TRBV30 and TRBJ2-6; D may correspond to TRBD1 or TRBD2 (6 bases each). Per germline, CDR1 GTSNPN and CDR2 SVGIG (reference sequence). The CDR3 loop spans 18 amino acids. The V end was cut by 6 bases, the J end by 2 bases, with 23 bases between. DNA of the CDR3: TGTGCCTGCAGTCAAGGGACATTCGGAGGGGCTGGGGCCAACGTCCTGACTTTC. It codes for CACSQGTFGGAGANVLTF.

This sequence joins TRBV7-9 and TRBJ2-1, with 9 bases identical to TRBD2. Germline CDR1 is SEHNR and CDR2 is FQNEAQ (reference sequence). Losses at the gene ends were 3 bases for V and 8 bases for J; bases not matched to a gene: 8. The CDR3 covers 15 residues. The CDR3 spells CASSFGLSGGDEQFF. CDR3 nucleotide sequence: TGTGCCAGCAGCTTCGGGCTTAGCGGGGGCGATGAGCAGTTCTTC.

The chain couples TRBV2 to TRBJ2-1, with 7 bases aligning to TRBD2. The V gene's germline CDR1 is SNHLY and CDR2 FYNNEI. The CDR3 is 15 residues long. With 4 bases clipped from V and 6 bases from J, the junction kept 9 bases outside the gene matches. The CDR3 coding sequence is TGTGCCAGCAGTGTGCGCGGGAGATCGGCCAATGAGCAGTTCTTC. This gives the protein CASSVRGRSANEQFF.

This clonotype was seen a few times. This chain uses TRBV28 with TRBJ1-5; D ambiguous. The germline V gene has CDR1 MDHEN and CDR2 SYDVKM. This CDR3 has 14 amino acids. Trimming cost V 2 bases and J 7 bases, with 12 bases left between them. CDR3 nucleotide sequence: TGTGCCAGCAGTTTAACGGGAGCCCGGCAGCCCCAGCATTTT. Translated, it gives CASSLTGARQPQHF.

The chain couples TRBV6-2 or TRBV6-3 to TRBJ2-7; either TRBD1 or TRBD2 may supply D (5 bases each). The CDR3 has 16 amino acids. V lost 0 bases and J lost 0, with 12 bases in between. The V gene's germline CDR1 is MNHEY and CDR2 SVGEGT. The CDR3 coding sequence is TGTGCCAGCAGTTACTCAGAGGGGATGATCTCCTACGAGCAGTACTTC. Its protein product is CASSYSEGMISYEQYF.

The V call is TRBV30, the J call TRBJ2-1; 7 bases are shared with TRBD1. V lost 7 bases and J lost 3; bases outside the gene matches: 6. CDR1 and CDR2 (germline): GTSNPN, SVGIG (reference sequence). The CDR3 loop spans 13 amino acids. CDR3 in amino acids: CAFDRVIYNEQFF. CDR3 sequence (DNA): TGTGCCTTTGACAGGGTAATCTACAATGAGCAGTTCTTC.

The DNA for the CDR3 is TGCGCCAGCAGCCAACCAACAGGAGGGTTCAACTATGGCTACACCTTC. This translates into CASSQPTGGFNYGYTF. The J gene is TRBJ1-2, the V gene TRBV4-1; possibly TRBD1 for D (5 bases). CDR1 and CDR2 (germline): MGHRA, YSYEKL. The CDR3 spans 16 residues. V dropped 2 bases and J dropped 2 bases, with 15 bases sitting between them.

CDR3 DNA sequence: TGCAGCGTTGCGGTGACAGGGAGCACAGATACGCAGTATTTT. Translated, it gives CSVAVTGSTDTQYF. This rearrangement joins TRBV29-1 to TRBJ2-3; 7 bases fit TRBD1. The CDR3 totals 14 residues. Trimming removed 4 bases from V and 0 bases from J; junction bases left unmatched: 4. The germline V gene has CDR1 SQVTM and CDR2 ANQGSEA.

The chain has TRBV12-3 or TRBV12-4 and TRBJ2-6; D uncertain. Trimming shortened V by 4 bases and J by 0 bases, and 22 bases separated the two germline ends. The CDR3 is made up of 20 amino acids. CDR3 in amino acids: CASSYPAGRFDGSGANVLTF. In DNA form, the CDR3 reads TGTGCCAGCAGTTACCCCGCTGGGCGGTTTGATGGCTCTGGGGCCAACGTCCTGACTTTC.

This clonotype came up a few times. V usage is TRBV18 and J usage is TRBJ2-7, with D perhaps TRBD2 (6 bases). The V gene lost 3 bases and the J gene lost 5 bases, with 8 bases spanning the gap. This CDR3 spans 12 amino acids. In germline, CDR1 is KGHSH, CDR2 LQKENI. The DNA for the CDR3 is TGTGCCAGCTCACCCGGAGGGCACGAGCAGTACTTC. Its protein is CASSPGGHEQYF.

Ten or more counts support this clonotype. V gene TRBV6-2 or TRBV6-3 combines with J gene TRBJ2-5; D remains ambiguous. CDR1 is MNHEY and CDR2 is SVGEGT in the germline V gene. Trimming took 6 bases from V and 3 from J, leaving 5 bases between them. The CDR3 is 11 residues long. The CDR3 DNA sequence: TGTGCCAGCAGCCACGAAGAGACCCAGTACTTC. This encodes CASSHEETQYF.

This clonotype was detected only a few times. The chain couples TRBV30 to TRBJ2-6; D gene uncertain. The CDR3 is made up of 13 amino acids. V lost 2 bases to trimming and J lost 1 base, with 3 bases between them. Germline V gene data show CDR1 as GTSNPN and CDR2 as SVGIG (reference sequence). The CDR3 here is CAWSRSGANVLTF. Here the CDR3 DNA reads TGTGCCTGGAGTCGGTCTGGGGCCAACGTCCTGACTTTC.

This CDR3 reads CSVGQGASGELFF. The CDR3, as DNA: TGCAGCGTAGGACAGGGGGCGTCCGGGGAGCTGTTTTTT. The J gene is TRBJ2-2, the V gene TRBV29-1, with 11 bases identical to TRBD1. J gave up 6 bases and V 6 bases, and 3 bases lay outside the gene matches. The CDR3 is 13 amino acids. In germline, CDR1 is SQVTM, CDR2 ANQGSEA.

This chain connects TRBV6-2 or TRBV6-3 to TRBJ2-2; 9 bases map to TRBD1. V lost 8 bases, J lost 3 bases, and 4 bases stayed unmatched. Germline CDR1 reads MNHEY; CDR2 reads SVGEGT. The CDR3 runs to 14 residues. CDR3 residues: CASDRTGDTGELFF. For the CDR3, the DNA is TGTGCCAGCGATCGGACAGGGGACACCGGGGAGCTGTTTTTT.

V usage is TRBV9 and J usage is TRBJ2-3, with D perhaps matching TRBD2 (6 bases). Trimming shortened V by 3 bases and J by 6 bases, and 14 bases separated the two germline ends. CDR1 is SGDLS, CDR2 YYNGEE, per germline. This CDR3 is 14 amino acids long. Written as DNA, the CDR3 is TGTGCCAGCAGCGAACGGGACTCCCGGGATACGCAGTATTTT. It is translated as CASSERDSRDTQYF.

This clonotype came up many times. V gene TRBV12-3 or TRBV12-4 combines with J gene TRBJ1-2; 11 bases are shared with TRBD1. This CDR3 spans 17 amino acids. J gave up 2 bases and V 6 bases, and 11 bases lay outside the gene matches. The CDR3 loop is CASSPWTGGLLNYGYTF. The CDR3 bases are TGTGCCAGCAGCCCCTGGACAGGGGGCCTATTGAACTATGGCTACACCTTC.

In this sample, this clonotype turned up many times. The V gene is TRBV29-1, the J gene TRBJ2-1, with D maybe TRBD1 (5 bases). V lost 0 bases, J lost 8 bases, and 20 bases lay in between. The CDR3 is made up of 16 amino acids. Germline CDR1 and CDR2: SQVTM and ANQGSEA. CDR3 sequence (DNA): TGCAGCGTTGAAGATAAACCAGGGAATTTGGTCGATGAGCAGTTCTTC. Its protein product is CSVEDKPGNLVDEQFF.

In its sample, this clonotype was seen a few times. The chain couples TRBV5-1 to TRBJ2-7; no reliable D call. The CDR3 covers 12 residues. The V gene's germline CDR1 is SGHRS and CDR2 YFSETQ. The V end lost 1 base, the J end lost 7 bases, and 9 bases lay between the germline ends. The CDR3 spells CASSLSDHEQYF. CDR3 DNA sequence: TGCGCCAGCAGCTTGTCAGATCATGAGCAGTACTTC.

This clonotype has only a few counts. The chain links TRBV5-1 to TRBJ2-3, with unresolved D. Trimming stripped 5 bases from V and 6 bases from J, with 25 bases between. Germline CDR1 SGHRS, CDR2 YFSETQ. This CDR3 is 17 amino acids long. The CDR3 nucleotides are TGCGCCAGCAGAGGTGGTACAGCTGACTTAACTGCGGATACGCAGTATTTT. It yields the protein CASRGGTADLTADTQYF.

The chain recombines TRBV2 with TRBJ2-5; D gene unclear. V lost 6 bases and J lost 2, with 10 bases in between. Germline V gene sequence: CDR1 SNHLY, CDR2 FYNNEI. The CDR3 runs 13 residues. CDR3: CASRPTGQETQYF. The DNA of the CDR3 is TGTGCCAGCAGGCCGACTGGGCAAGAGACCCAGTACTTC.

This chain joins TRBV7-7 and TRBJ2-2; the D gene is possibly TRBD2 (5 bases). This CDR3 is built from 15 residues. Trimming pared 5 bases from V and 0 bases from J, leaving 10 bases between. Germline assignment: CDR1 SSHAT and CDR2 FNYEAQ (reference sequence). The CDR3 loop is CASSPGLTNTGELFF. CDR3 bases: TGTGCCAGCAGCCCTGGACTGACGAACACCGGGGAGCTGTTTTTT.